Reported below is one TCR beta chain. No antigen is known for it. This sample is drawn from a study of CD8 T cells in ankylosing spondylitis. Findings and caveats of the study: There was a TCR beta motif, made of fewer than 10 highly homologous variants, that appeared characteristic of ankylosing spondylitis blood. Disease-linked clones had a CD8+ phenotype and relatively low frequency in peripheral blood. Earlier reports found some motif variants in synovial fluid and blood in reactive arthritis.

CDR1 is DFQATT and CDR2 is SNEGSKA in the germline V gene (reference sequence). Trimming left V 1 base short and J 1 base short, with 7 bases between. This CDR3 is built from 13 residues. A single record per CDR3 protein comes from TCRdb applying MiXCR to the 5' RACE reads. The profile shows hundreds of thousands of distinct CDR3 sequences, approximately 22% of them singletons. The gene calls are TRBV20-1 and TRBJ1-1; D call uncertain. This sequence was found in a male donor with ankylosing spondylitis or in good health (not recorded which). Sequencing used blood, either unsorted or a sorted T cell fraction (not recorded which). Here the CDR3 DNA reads TGCAGTGCTAGAGCCCAGGCGAACACTGAAGCTTTCTTT. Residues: CSARAQANTEAFF.